The following is a TCR beta chain sequence with its context. These data come from a study of cytomegalovirus exposure and HLA in healthy donors. The study ran its PCR with 60 Vbeta and 13 Jbeta primers. Generated by immunoSEQ multiplex PCR, the TCRdb table keeps only in-frame clones and is missing some. The sample holds some 150,000 clones; around 78% are singletons and the top ten take approximately 2.1%. This TCR was sampled from a woman aged 25 to 39 in good health and CMV-seropositive. The sequencing sample was made of PBMCs.

The DNA of the CDR3 is TGCGCCAGCAGTGAGGACAGGGTGGACGAGCAGTACTTC. It yields the protein CASSEDRVDEQYF. V is TRBV10-1 and J is TRBJ2-7; 7 bases fit TRBD1. V was clipped by 2 bases and J by 5 bases; unmatched bases: 3. The CDR3 is made up of 13 amino acids. CDR1 and CDR2 (germline): WNHNN, SYGVQD (reference sequence).